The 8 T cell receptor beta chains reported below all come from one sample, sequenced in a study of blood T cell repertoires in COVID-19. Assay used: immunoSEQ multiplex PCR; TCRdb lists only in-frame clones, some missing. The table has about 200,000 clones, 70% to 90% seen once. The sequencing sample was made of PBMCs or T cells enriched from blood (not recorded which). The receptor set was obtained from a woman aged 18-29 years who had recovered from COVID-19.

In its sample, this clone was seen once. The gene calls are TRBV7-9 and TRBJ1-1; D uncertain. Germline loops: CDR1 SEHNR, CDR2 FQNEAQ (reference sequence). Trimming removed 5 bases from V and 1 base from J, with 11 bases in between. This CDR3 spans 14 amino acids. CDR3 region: CASSLLPTNTEAFF. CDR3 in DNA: TGTGCCAGCAGCCTTCTACCCACGAACACTGAAGCTTTCTTT. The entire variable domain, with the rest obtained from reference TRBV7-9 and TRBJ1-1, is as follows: DTGVSQNPRHKITKRGQNVTFRCDPISEHNRLYWYRQTLGQGPEFLTYFQNEAQLEKSRLLSDRFSAERPKGSFSTLEIQRTEQGDSAMYLCASSLLPTNTEAFFGQGTRLTVV.

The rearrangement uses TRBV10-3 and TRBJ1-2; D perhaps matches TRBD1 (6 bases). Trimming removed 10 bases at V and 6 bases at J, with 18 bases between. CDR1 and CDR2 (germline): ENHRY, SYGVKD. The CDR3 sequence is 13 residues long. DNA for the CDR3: TGTGCCACCACGTGGGGGCAGGGCGATGGCTACACCTTC. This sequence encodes CATTWGQGDGYTF.

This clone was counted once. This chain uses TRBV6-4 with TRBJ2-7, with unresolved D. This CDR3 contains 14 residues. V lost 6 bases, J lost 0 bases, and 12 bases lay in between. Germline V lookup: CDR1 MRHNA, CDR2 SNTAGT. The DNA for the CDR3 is TGTGCCAGCAGAACTTCCCCGAGCTCCTACGAGCAGTACTTC. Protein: CASRTSPSSYEQYF.

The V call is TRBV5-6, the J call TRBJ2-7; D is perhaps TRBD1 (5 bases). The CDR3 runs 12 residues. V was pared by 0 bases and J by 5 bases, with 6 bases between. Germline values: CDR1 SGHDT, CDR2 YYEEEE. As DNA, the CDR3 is TGTGCCAGCAGCTTGGCGACAGACGAGCAGTACTTC. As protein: CASSLATDEQYF.

In DNA, the CDR3 is TGTGCCTGGAGTTCAGGAACAACTAATGAAAAACTGTTTTTT. It is translated as CAWSSGTTNEKLFF. The rearrangement uses TRBV30 and TRBJ1-4, with no clear D. Germline CDR1 is GTSNPN and CDR2 is SVGIG (reference sequence). The length of the CDR3 is 14 residues. Trimming pared 2 bases from V and 0 bases from J, leaving 7 bases between.

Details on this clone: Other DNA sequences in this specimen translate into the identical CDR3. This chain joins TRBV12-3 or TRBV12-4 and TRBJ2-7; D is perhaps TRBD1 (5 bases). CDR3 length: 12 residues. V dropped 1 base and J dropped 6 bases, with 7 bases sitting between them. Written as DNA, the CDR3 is TGTGCCAGCAGTTTAGGGACAAGCGAGCAGTACTTC. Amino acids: CASSLGTSEQYF.

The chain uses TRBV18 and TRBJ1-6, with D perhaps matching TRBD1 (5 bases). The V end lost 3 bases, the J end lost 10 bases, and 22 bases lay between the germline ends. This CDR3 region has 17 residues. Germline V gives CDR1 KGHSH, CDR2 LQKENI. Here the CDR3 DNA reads TGTGCCAGCTCACCCTCTAAAGGAGGGGATGCGGGATCACCCCTCCACTTT. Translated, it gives CASSPSKGGDAGSPLHF.

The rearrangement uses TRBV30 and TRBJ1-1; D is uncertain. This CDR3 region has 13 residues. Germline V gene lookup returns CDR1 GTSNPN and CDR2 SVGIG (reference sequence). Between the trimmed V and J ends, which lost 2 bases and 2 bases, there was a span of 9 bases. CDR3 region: CAWSTLDNTEAFF. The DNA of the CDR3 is TGTGCCTGGAGTACCCTAGATAACACTGAAGCTTTCTTT.